Ten or more counts support the clone carrying this T cell receptor (beta chain). Its cognate antigen is unknown. With 3 bases clipped from V and 1 base from J, the junction kept 5 bases outside the gene matches. The CDR3 loop spans 16 amino acids. Germline CDR1 is SGHRS and CDR2 is YFSETQ. The record originates from a study of identical twins. TCRdb reprocessed the 5' RACE reads via MiXCR and lists one record per CDR3 protein. The table shows some 500,000 distinct CDR3 sequences, with 22% occurring only once. The study, taken as a whole, reports: Models came in too low on out-of-frame TCR alpha sharing in monozygotic twins.

The sample was also reused in another study, on T cells expressing NK-cell markers. From that second work: What restricted sorting to alpha-beta TCR T cells in several experiments was an anti-gamma-delta TCR antibody. Of the CD8+ T cell pool in about 6 donors, about 1.0-8% was accounted for by dominant NKG2C+ clonotypes.

The rearrangement joins TRBV5-1 to TRBJ2-1; TRBD2 agrees at 9 bases. Sequenced input: CD4+ T cells sorted from blood. The receptor was isolated from a woman aged 18-30 years in good health. CDR3 in amino acids: CASSSLTSGSYNEQFF. As DNA, the CDR3 is TGCGCCAGCAGCTCGTTAACTAGCGGGTCCTACAATGAGCAGTTCTTC.